The sequence of this TCR beta chain was determined in a study of blood T cell repertoires in COVID-19. Produced via immunoSEQ multiplex PCR; TCRdb's table is partial and in-frame only. The sample shows about 220,000 clones, around 82% of them seen only once. From germline, CDR1 is MDHEN and CDR2 SYDVKM. The CDR3 is 16 amino acids. The V end was cut by 2 bases, the J end by 2 bases, with 14 bases between. Sequencing input: peripheral blood. This sequence originates from a woman in her twenties or thirties who had recovered from COVID-19. The V call is TRBV28, the J call TRBJ2-3; tentative D call: TRBD1 (6 bases). CDR3 in amino acids: CASSLRTPGATDTQYF. In nucleotides, the CDR3 is TGTGCCAGCAGTTTACGGACTCCAGGGGCCACAGATACGCAGTATTTT.